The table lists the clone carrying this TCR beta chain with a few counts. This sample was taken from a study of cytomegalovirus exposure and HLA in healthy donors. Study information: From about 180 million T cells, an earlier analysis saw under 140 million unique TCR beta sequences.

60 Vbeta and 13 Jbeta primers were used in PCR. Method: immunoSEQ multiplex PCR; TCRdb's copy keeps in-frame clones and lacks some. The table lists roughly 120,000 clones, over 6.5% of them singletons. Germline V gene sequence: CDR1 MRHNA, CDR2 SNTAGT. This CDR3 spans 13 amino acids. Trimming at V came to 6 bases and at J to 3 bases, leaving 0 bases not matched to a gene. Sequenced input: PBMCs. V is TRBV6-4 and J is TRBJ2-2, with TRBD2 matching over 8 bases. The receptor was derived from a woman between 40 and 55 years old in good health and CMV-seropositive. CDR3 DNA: TGTGCCAGCAGCGGGGGGGACACCGGGGAGCTGTTTTTT. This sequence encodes CASSGGDTGELFF.